The rows below give T cell receptor beta chains drawn from one sample of a study of blood T cell repertoires in COVID-19. Sequencing was performed with immunoSEQ multiplex PCR; in TCRdb, only in-frame clones are kept and a portion is missing. The sample has about 230,000 clones; around 84% are singletons. The specimen sequenced was peripheral blood. The source is a middle-aged man with COVID-19, enrolled during active disease. The CDR3 runs from the conserved cysteine through the conserved F or W. The D gene is left open where the match is weak.

d_call: .; j_call: TRBJ2-2; v_call: TRBV11-2; cdr3_aa: CASSLDGSVRTGELFF
d_call: TRBD2; j_call: TRBJ2-3; v_call: TRBV4-2; cdr3_aa: CASSQGTTSGTTDTQYF
d_call: .; j_call: TRBJ1-3; v_call: TRBV27; cdr3_aa: CASSSTTGSGNTIYF
d_call: TRBD2; j_call: TRBJ2-1; v_call: TRBV5-1; cdr3_aa: CASSLGTSGIPYNEQFF
d_call: TRBD2; j_call: TRBJ2-2; v_call: TRBV9; cdr3_aa: CASSVDGREAGELFF
d_call: TRBD1; j_call: TRBJ2-2; v_call: TRBV5-4; cdr3_aa: CASSSGQGKNTGELFF
d_call: .; j_call: TRBJ2-5; v_call: TRBV25-1; cdr3_aa: CASSEFGLKETQYF
d_call: .; j_call: TRBJ2-2; v_call: TRBV29-1; cdr3_aa: CSVASLSTGELFF
d_call: TRBD1; j_call: TRBJ1-3; v_call: TRBV10-3; cdr3_aa: CATRDRGSSGNTIYF
d_call: .; j_call: TRBJ2-3; v_call: TRBV12-3/TRBV12-4; cdr3_aa: CASIGGLGDTQYF